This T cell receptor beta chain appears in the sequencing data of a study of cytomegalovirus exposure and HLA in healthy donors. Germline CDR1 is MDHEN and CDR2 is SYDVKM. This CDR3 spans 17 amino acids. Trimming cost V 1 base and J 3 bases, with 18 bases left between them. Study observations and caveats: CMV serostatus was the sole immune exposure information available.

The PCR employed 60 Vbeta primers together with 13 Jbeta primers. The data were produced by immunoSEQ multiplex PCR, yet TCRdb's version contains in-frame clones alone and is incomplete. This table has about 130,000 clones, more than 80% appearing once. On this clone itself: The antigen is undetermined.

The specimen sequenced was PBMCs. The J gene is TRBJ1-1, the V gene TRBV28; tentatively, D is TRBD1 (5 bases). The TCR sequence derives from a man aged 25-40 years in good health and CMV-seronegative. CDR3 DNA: TGTGCCAGCAGTTTATATTACAGGAGCCCAATAGACACTGAAGCTTTCTTT. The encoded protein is CASSLYYRSPIDTEAFF.